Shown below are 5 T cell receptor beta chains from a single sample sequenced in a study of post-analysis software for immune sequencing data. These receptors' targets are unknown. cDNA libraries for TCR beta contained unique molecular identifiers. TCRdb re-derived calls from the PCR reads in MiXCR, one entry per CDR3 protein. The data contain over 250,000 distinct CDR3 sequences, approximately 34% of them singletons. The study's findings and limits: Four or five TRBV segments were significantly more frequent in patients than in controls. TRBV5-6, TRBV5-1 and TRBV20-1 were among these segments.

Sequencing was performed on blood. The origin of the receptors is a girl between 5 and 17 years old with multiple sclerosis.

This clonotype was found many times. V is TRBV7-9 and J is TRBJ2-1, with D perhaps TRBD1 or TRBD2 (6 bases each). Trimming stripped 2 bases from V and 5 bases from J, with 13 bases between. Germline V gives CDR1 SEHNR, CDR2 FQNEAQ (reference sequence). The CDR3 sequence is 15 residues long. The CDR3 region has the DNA TGTGCCAGCAGCTTAACTTGGGGGGCAGACAATGAGCAGTTCTTC. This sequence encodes CASSLTWGADNEQFF. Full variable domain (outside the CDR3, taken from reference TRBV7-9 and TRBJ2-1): DTGVSQNPRHKITKRGQNVTFRCDPISEHNRLYWYRQTLGQGPEFLTYFQNEAQLEKSRLLSDRFSAERPKGSFSTLEIQRTEQGDSAMYLCASSLTWGADNEQFFGPGTRLTVL.

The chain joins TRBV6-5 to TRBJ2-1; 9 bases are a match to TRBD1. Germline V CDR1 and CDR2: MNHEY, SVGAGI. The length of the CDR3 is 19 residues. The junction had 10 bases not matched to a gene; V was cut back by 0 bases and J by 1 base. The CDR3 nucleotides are TGTGCCAGCAGTTACTCGATGGCGTTGACAGGGGGGTCCTACAATGAGCAGTTCTTC. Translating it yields CASSYSMALTGGSYNEQFF.

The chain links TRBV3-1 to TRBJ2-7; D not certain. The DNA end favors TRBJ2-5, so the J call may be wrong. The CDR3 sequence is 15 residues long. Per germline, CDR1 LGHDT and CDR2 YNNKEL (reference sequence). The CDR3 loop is CASSHLHYRPETQYF. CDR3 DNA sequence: TGTGCCAGCAGCCACCTTCACTACCGCCCAGAGACCCAGTACTTC.

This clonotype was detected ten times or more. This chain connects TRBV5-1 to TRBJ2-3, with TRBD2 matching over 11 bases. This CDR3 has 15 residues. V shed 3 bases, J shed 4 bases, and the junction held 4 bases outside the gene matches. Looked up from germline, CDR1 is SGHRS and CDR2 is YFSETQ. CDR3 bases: TGCGCCAGCAGCTCTTCTAGCGGGAGGCCAGATACGCAGTATTTT. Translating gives CASSSSSGRPDTQYF. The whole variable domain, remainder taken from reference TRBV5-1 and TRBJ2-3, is KAGVTQTPRYLIKTRGQQVTLSCSPISGHRSVSWYQQTPGQGLQFLFEYFSETQRNKGNFPGRFSGRQFSNSRSEMNVSTLELGDSALYLCASSSSSGRPDTQYFGPGTRLTVL.

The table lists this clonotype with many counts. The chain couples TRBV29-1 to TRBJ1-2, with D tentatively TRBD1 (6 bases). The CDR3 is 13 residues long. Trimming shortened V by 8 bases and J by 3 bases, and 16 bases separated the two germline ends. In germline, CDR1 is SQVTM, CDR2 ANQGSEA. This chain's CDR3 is CSSRQGSDYGYTF. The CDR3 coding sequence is TGCAGCTCGCGGCAGGGGTCTGACTATGGCTACACCTTC.